A selection of T cell receptor beta chains follows, all from one sample in a study of cytomegalovirus exposure and HLA in healthy donors. TCRdb keeps only in-frame clones here, not all; method: immunoSEQ multiplex PCR. The table records some 48,000 clones, 88% of them present only once. Source material: PBMCs. The receptors originated from a woman aged 25 to 39 in good health and CMV-seronegative. CDR3s include the opening cysteine and the closing phenylalanine or tryptophan. D genes are given only for firm matches. Some rows mark clone size as missing; the rest say once, few, many or name a class of expanded clone.

CASSGAPGQVSDTQYF,TGCGCCAGCAGTGGGGCCCCGGGACAGGTTTCAGATACGCAGTATTTT,TRBD1,NA,TRBJ2-3,TRBV10-1
CASSLGTDNTGELFF,TGTGCCAGCAGTTTAGGGACAGATAACACCGGGGAGCTGTTTTTT,TRBD1,NA,TRBJ2-2,TRBV28
CASSFHGGGGKNGYTF,TGTGCCAGCAGTTTTCACGGGGGGGGCGGGAAGAATGGCTACACCTTC,NA,NA,TRBJ1-2,TRBV28
CASRRQGSVAYSNQPQHF,TGTGCCAGCAGGAGACAGGGTTCGGTTGCCTATAGCAATCAGCCCCAGCATTTT,TRBD1,few,TRBJ1-5,TRBV27
CASSDGSPYNEQFF,TGTGCCAGCAGTGATGGTAGCCCCTACAATGAGCAGTTCTTC,NA,few,TRBJ2-1,TRBV6-4
CASSSVQPITNEQYF,TGTGCCAGCAGTTCCGTACAGCCCATCACCAACGAGCAGTACTTC,NA,NA,TRBJ2-7,TRBV28
CASSSPGVNYGYTF,TGTGCCAGCAGCTCCCCGGGTGTGAACTATGGCTACACCTTC,NA,NA,TRBJ1-2,TRBV7-3
CASIDEKLFF,TGTGCCAGCATAGATGAAAAACTGTTTTTT,NA,NA,TRBJ1-4,TRBV27
CASGVRREADEQFF,TGTGCCAGCGGCGTTAGGCGGGAGGCCGATGAGCAGTTCTTC,TRBD2,NA,TRBJ2-1,TRBV5-4
CASSFSTENTEAFF,TGTGCCAGCAGCTTTTCGACAGAGAACACTGAAGCTTTCTTT,NA,NA,TRBJ1-1,TRBV11-2
CASRLAGTYNEQFF,TGTGCCAGTAGGTTAGCGGGAACCTACAATGAGCAGTTCTTC,TRBD2,NA,TRBJ2-1,TRBV25-1
CASSVPGNEQYF,TGCGCCAGCAGCGTCCCAGGGAACGAGCAGTACTTC,NA,NA,TRBJ2-7,TRBV5-1
CASGLNSPVGELFF,TGTGCTAGTGGTTTGAACAGTCCGGTCGGGGAGCTGTTTTTT,NA,NA,TRBJ2-2,TRBV12-5
CASSFGGRTYNEQFF,TGTGCCAGTAGTTTCGGCGGGAGGACCTACAATGAGCAGTTCTTC,TRBD2,NA,TRBJ2-1,TRBV19
CASSHRDLSNEQFF,TGCGCCAGCAGTCACCGGGACTTAAGCAATGAGCAGTTCTTC,NA,NA,TRBJ2-1,TRBV10-1
CASSGFDEQYF,TGTGCCAGCAGTGGTTTCGACGAGCAGTACTTC,NA,NA,TRBJ2-7,TRBV2
CASSSLGGQETQYF,TGTGCCAGCAGCTCATTGGGGGGGCAAGAGACCCAGTACTTC,TRBD2,NA,TRBJ2-5,TRBV5-4
CASSLTGKETQYF,TGTGCCAGCAGCTTGACAGGGAAAGAGACCCAGTACTTC,TRBD1,once,TRBJ2-5,TRBV7-2
CASSLTWGNTIYF,TGTGCCAGCAGCTTGACATGGGGAAACACCATATATTTT,NA,NA,TRBJ1-3,TRBV5-6
CASSTRPGSQETQYF,TGTGCCAGCAGCACCAGACCCGGGAGTCAAGAGACCCAGTACTTC,NA,many,TRBJ2-5,TRBV6-4
CASRDQGSTEAFF,TGCGCCAGCAGGGATCAGGGGAGCACTGAAGCTTTCTTT,NA,NA,TRBJ1-1,TRBV5-1
CSGKQGVEQYF,TGCAGCGGTAAACAGGGTGTCGAGCAGTACTTC,NA,NA,TRBJ2-7,TRBV29-1
CASNKWGVQETQYF,TGTGCCAGCAACAAGTGGGGGGTACAAGAGACCCAGTACTTC,NA,NA,TRBJ2-5,TRBV28
CASSYSSSYEQYF,TGTGCCAGCAGTTACTCGTCCAGTTACGAGCAGTACTTC,NA,NA,TRBJ2-7,TRBV6-5
CASSQATGLVEAFF,TGCGCCAGCAGCCAGGCAACAGGGTTGGTTGAAGCTTTCTTT,NA,NA,TRBJ1-1,TRBV4-1
CASSQVGNTGELFF,TGTGCCAGCAGCCAAGTGGGCAACACCGGGGAGCTGTTTTTT,NA,NA,TRBJ2-2,TRBV28
CASSEAGGPRGFF,TGTGCCAGCAGTGAAGCGGGGGGGCCTCGGGGGTTCTTC,NA,NA,TRBJ2-1,TRBV2
CASSYYDQQYF,TGTGCCAGCAGCTACTACGATCAGCAGTACTTC,NA,NA,TRBJ2-7,TRBV7-2
CASSRDRGAYSNQPQHF,TGTGCCAGCAGCCGGGACCGGGGGGCCTATAGCAATCAGCCCCAGCATTTT,NA,NA,TRBJ1-5,TRBV5-6
CASSLSGTSTDTQYF,TGTGCCAGCAGTCTATCCGGGACTAGCACAGATACGCAGTATTTT,NA,few,TRBJ2-3,TRBV28
CASSASGTGSQKLFF,TGCGCCAGCAGCGCGTCCGGGACAGGGTCTCAAAAACTGTTTTTT,TRBD1,NA,TRBJ1-4,TRBV5-1
CASSQDLTSGVYNEQFF,TGCGCCAGCAGCCAAGATCTAACTAGCGGGGTATACAATGAGCAGTTCTTC,TRBD2,NA,TRBJ2-1,TRBV4-1
CASSLGITGIGYGYTF,TGTGCCAGCAGTTTAGGAATTACCGGGATTGGCTATGGCTACACCTTC,NA,NA,TRBJ1-2,TRBV28
CASSLFSGRPTDTQYF,TGTGCCAGCAGTTTATTTAGCGGGCGCCCCACAGATACGCAGTATTTT,TRBD2,NA,TRBJ2-3,TRBV28
CASNLQGSSYEKLFF,TGTGCCAGCAACTTACAGGGAAGCTCGTACGAAAAACTGTTTTTT,NA,NA,TRBJ1-4,TRBV7-9
CRSQDGSYEQYF,TGCCGCTCTCAGGATGGATCCTACGAGCAGTACTTC,NA,NA,TRBJ2-7,TRBV5-1
CASSPRSSYNEQFF,TGTGCCAGTAGTCCGCGAAGCTCCTACAATGAGCAGTTCTTC,NA,NA,TRBJ2-1,TRBV19
CAWSTGGESQPQHF,TGTGCCTGGAGTACCGGGGGGGAGAGCCAGCCCCAGCATTTT,NA,once,TRBJ1-5,TRBV30
CASSFETHYGYTF,TGTGCCAGCAGTTTTGAGACTCACTATGGCTACACCTTC,NA,NA,TRBJ1-2,TRBV28
CASSPRTNSYEQYF,TGTGCCAGCTCACCAAGGACAAATTCCTACGAGCAGTACTTC,NA,once,TRBJ2-7,TRBV18